The 8 T cell receptor beta chains below were found in one sample sequenced in a study of cytomegalovirus exposure and HLA in healthy donors (dated by TCRdb to 2015 to 2018). Preparation of the library involved the immunoSEQ multiplex PCR assay. The table was pulled from immuneACCESS by TCRdb, which kept in-frame rearrangements only. Such tables lose some clones; where checked, under half of the loss comes from unresolved V genes, and the rest has no known cause. The sample data list 100,000 to 150,000 clones, and 85% to 90% of these were observed just once. Less than 1.5% of the sample comes from the top ten. Sequencing used PBMCs. These receptor sequences come from a woman aged 18-29 years in good health and CMV-seronegative.

The chain combines TRBV27 with TRBJ1-2; 8 bases agree with TRBD1. V was pared by 4 bases and J by 2 bases, with 9 bases of the junction left unmatched. The CDR3 is 16 residues long. Germline-derived CDR1 and CDR2 are MNHEY and SMNVEV (reference sequence). The CDR3 DNA sequence: TGTGCCAGCAGTTCGCTACTCCGGGACAGGAACTATGGCTACACCTTC. Translated: CASSSLLRDRNYGYTF.

The rearrangement uses TRBV27 and TRBJ2-5, with a possible D match to TRBD1 (6 bases). The V and J ends lost 3 bases and 1 base respectively, with 9 bases between them. Germline CDR1 reads MNHEY; CDR2 reads SMNVEV (reference sequence). The CDR3 spans 14 residues. The CDR3, as DNA: TGTGCCAGCAGTTTTTTGGGGGCCCAAGAGACCCAGTACTTC. It specifies CASSFLGAQETQYF.

CDR3 protein: CASSHDSPYEQYF. The CDR3 bases are TGTGCCAGCAGCCACGACAGCCCCTACGAGCAGTACTTC. The chain recombines TRBV5-8 with TRBJ2-7, with a tentative D call TRBD1 (5 bases). Germline V gene data show CDR1 as SGHTS and CDR2 as YDEGEE. V dropped 4 bases and J dropped 2 bases, with 10 bases sitting between them. The CDR3 sequence is 13 residues long. Using reference TRBV5-8 and TRBJ2-7 for the parts outside the CDR3, the full variable domain is EAGVTQSPTHLIKTRGQQATLRCSPISGHTSVYWYQQALGLGLQFLLWYDEGEERNRGNFPPRFSGRQFPNYSSELNVNALELEDSALYLCASSHDSPYEQYFGPGTRLTVT.

CDR3 coding DNA: TGTGCCAGCAGTCTTTCCGAGGGGAGCGGGAGTGATGAGCAGTTCTTC. The encoded protein is CASSLSEGSGSDEQFF. The chain carries TRBV4-2 and TRBJ2-1; 8 bases are a match to TRBD2. This CDR3 is built from 16 residues. J lost 8 bases, V lost 6 bases, and 15 bases had no gene match. CDR1 is LGHNA and CDR2 is YNFKEQ in the germline V gene.

The genes are TRBV6-1 and TRBJ1-2; 8 bases fit TRBD1. V shed 1 base and J 3 bases; nucleotides not matched to a gene: 4. This CDR3 comprises 15 residues. Germline values: CDR1 MNHNS, CDR2 SASEGT. Written as DNA, the CDR3 is TGTGCCAGCAGTGAAGGACAGGGGAATTACTATGGCTACACCTTC. Translated: CASSEGQGNYYGYTF.

The chain is built from TRBV28 and TRBJ2-2; 7 positions agree with TRBD1. Germline trimming cut 5 bases from V and 4 bases from J; bases unmatched to any gene: 4. CDR3 length: 14 residues. In germline, CDR1 is MDHEN, CDR2 SYDVKM. The CDR3 loop reads CASSRNRGTGELFF. The CDR3 DNA sequence: TGTGCCAGCAGTCGCAACAGGGGCACCGGGGAGCTGTTTTTT.

The gene calls are TRBV30 and TRBJ2-1; the D gene is possibly TRBD2 (6 bases). Trimming took 0 bases from V and 8 from J, leaving 11 bases between them. CDR1 and CDR2 from the germline V gene are GTSNPN and SVGIG (reference sequence). The CDR3 totals 13 residues. DNA of the CDR3: TGTGCCTGGAGTGTACTCGCGGGGTATGAGCAGTTCTTC. This gives the protein CAWSVLAGYEQFF. The whole variable domain, filled in from reference TRBV30 and TRBJ2-1, reads SQTIHQWPATLVQPVGSPLSLECTVEGTSNPNLYWYRQAAGRGLQLLFYSVGIGQISSEVPQNLSASRPQDRQFILSSKKLLLSDSGFYLCAWSVLAGYEQFFGPGTRLTVL.

This sequence joins TRBV5-1 and TRBJ1-1, with D perhaps TRBD1 (6 bases). The V end lost 6 bases, the J end lost 4 bases, and 16 bases lay between the germline ends. The germline V gene has CDR1 SGHRS and CDR2 YFSETQ. The CDR3 has 14 amino acids. In DNA, the CDR3 is TGCGCCAGCACCCCAGTGGTAGGGGGCACTGAAGCTTTCTTT. Translated, it gives CASTPVVGGTEAFF.